These 5 T cell receptor beta chains came from one sample sequenced in a study of blood T cell repertoires in COVID-19. TCRdb's copy holds only in-frame clones and misses some; the assay was immunoSEQ multiplex PCR. The sample lists approximately 140,000 clones; around 87% were seen once. Sequencing used peripheral blood. These receptors were obtained from a man aged 80 or over with acute or convalescent COVID-19.

Concerning this clone itself: Additional DNA sequences in this sample encode the identical CDR3. This rearrangement joins TRBV5-8 to TRBJ2-5, with D unresolved. Germline CDR1 reads SGHTS; CDR2 reads YDEGEE. The V end lost 1 base, the J end lost 0 bases, and 4 bases lay between the germline ends. CDR3 size: 13 residues. For the CDR3, the DNA is TGTGCCAGCAGCTTGACAAACCAAGAGACCCAGTACTTC. Translation: CASSLTNQETQYF.

The chain carries TRBV2 and TRBJ2-1, with TRBD2 matching 10 bases. The CDR3 contains 15 residues. Germline lookup yields CDR1 SNHLY and CDR2 FYNNEI. Trimming removed 1 base from V and 6 bases from J; junction bases left unmatched: 3. For the CDR3, the DNA is TGTGCCAGCAGTGAAGGGCTAGCGGGGGTCAATGAGCAGTTCTTC. Translating gives CASSEGLAGVNEQFF.

J is TRBJ2-7 and V is TRBV2; 7 bases align to TRBD1. Germline assignment: CDR1 SNHLY and CDR2 FYNNEI. CDR3 length: 12 amino acids. V was pared by 6 bases and J by 6 bases, with 5 bases of the junction left unmatched. CDR3 protein: CASSSTGAEQYF. The CDR3, as DNA: TGTGCCAGCAGCAGCACAGGGGCCGAGCAGTACTTC.

The V gene is TRBV3-1 (or the pseudogene TRBV3-2), the J gene TRBJ1-1; no reliable D call. Trimming cost V 4 bases and J 1 base, with 13 bases left between them. CDR1 is LGHDT, CDR2 YNNKEL, per germline (reference sequence). This CDR3 is 15 amino acids long. This chain's CDR3 is CASSLGIGRNTEAFF. The DNA of the CDR3 is TGTGCCAGCAGCCTTGGAATAGGGAGGAACACTGAAGCTTTCTTT.

V and J are TRBV2 and TRBJ1-4, with 8 bases aligning to TRBD1. The CDR3 has 11 residues. Germline CDR1 and CDR2: SNHLY and FYNNEI. V lost 1 base to trimming and J lost 16 bases; unmatched junction nucleotides: 2. CDR3 residues: CASSEGGTGFF. The CDR3 DNA reads as TGTGCCAGCAGTGAAGGAGGGACAGGGTTTTTT.